This T cell receptor (beta chain) was captured in a study of cytomegalovirus exposure and HLA in healthy donors. Study-wide points: Follow-up analysis later connected one missense variant in DCLRE1C with trimming of TCR beta V- and J-genes. A later analysis showed HLA-associated TCR beta chains outstripping equally common others in clonal expansion. HLA alleles showed associations with 15,000 to 20,000 TCR beta sequences in a later analysis, at a 0.05 false discovery rate. As confirmed in vitro, a few CMV-associated chains were specific for CMV antigens.

This clone was recorded only once. Its specificity is not known. PCR employed 60 Vbeta and 13 Jbeta primers. The data were produced by immunoSEQ multiplex PCR, yet TCRdb's version contains in-frame clones alone and is incomplete. The repertoire holds around 200,000 clones, with 82% as singletons. Looked up from germline, CDR1 is SQVTM and CDR2 is ANQGSEA. The CDR3 is made up of 13 amino acids. V lost 6 bases to trimming and J lost 2 bases; unmatched junction nucleotides: 5. The sequenced sample was PBMCs. The clonotype was recovered from a woman aged 40 to 55 in good health and CMV-seronegative. The genes are TRBV29-1 and TRBJ2-3; TRBD2 matches at 7 bases. For the CDR3, the DNA is TGCAGCGTAGCGGGAAGATTCACAGATACGCAGTATTTT. Translation: CSVAGRFTDTQYF.